These 27 T cell receptor beta chains share one sample of origin, sequenced in a study of cytomegalovirus exposure and HLA in healthy donors. The PCR employed 60 Vbeta primers together with 13 Jbeta primers. Only in-frame clones appear in the TCRdb table, and some are missing; sequencing was by immunoSEQ multiplex PCR. The table includes some 120,000 clones, 15% detected once. Input material: PBMCs. Receptors were obtained from a woman aged 18-29 years in good health and CMV-seronegative.

This clone has more than one count but fewer than ten. This chain joins TRBV15 and TRBJ1-4; 11 bases match TRBD1. The germline V gene encodes CDR1 LNHNV and CDR2 YYDKDF (reference sequence). The trim removed 3 bases at V and 7 bases at J, leaving 4 bases unmatched. The CDR3 loop spans 15 amino acids. The CDR3 loop reads CATSSGQGAGEKLFF. The CDR3 region has the DNA TGTGCCACCAGCAGCGGACAGGGGGCAGGTGAAAAACTGTTTTTT.

V and J are TRBV7-9 and TRBJ1-1; TRBD1 matches at 7 bases. CDR3 size: 14 residues. Unmatched junction bases numbered 9, after V lost 5 bases and J lost 6 bases. The germline gives CDR1 SEHNR, CDR2 FQNEAQ (reference sequence). In DNA, the CDR3 is TGTGCCAGCAGCCCAGAACAGGGGACGTCTGAAGCTTTCTTT. Its protein is CASSPEQGTSEAFF.

This rearrangement joins TRBV7-9 to TRBJ2-2; 7 bases agree with TRBD1. This CDR3 has 18 residues. Germline V gene lookup returns CDR1 SEHNR and CDR2 FQNEAQ (reference sequence). With V trimmed by 7 bases and J by 1 base, 15 bases remained unmatched. The DNA of the CDR3 is TGTGCCAGCATGTCGGCGGAAGACAGGGACAGGAACACCGGGGAGCTGTTTTTT. Translated: CASMSAEDRDRNTGELFF.

This clone turned up a few times. The chain has TRBV30 and TRBJ1-1; 8 nucleotides match TRBD1. The CDR3 covers 14 residues. Germline CDR1 is GTSNPN and CDR2 is SVGIG (reference sequence). Losses at the gene ends were 3 bases for V and 3 bases for J; bases not matched to a gene: 6. This chain's CDR3 is CAWSRGRWDTEAFF. The CDR3 bases are TGTGCCTGGAGCAGGGGGCGGTGGGACACTGAAGCTTTCTTT.

The chain couples TRBV20-1 to TRBJ2-1, with TRBD2 identical over 8 bases. The CDR3 runs to 11 residues. Germline V gene sequence: CDR1 DFQATT, CDR2 SNEGSKA (reference sequence). Here the CDR3 reads CGGLAYNEQFF. DNA of the CDR3: TGCGGGGGACTAGCCTACAATGAGCAGTTCTTC.

The chain links TRBV29-1 to TRBJ2-7; 16 bases match TRBD2. CDR3 length: 12 amino acids. The V gene's germline CDR1 is SQVTM and CDR2 ANQGSEA. The J segment lost 7 bases and the V segment lost 7 bases, leaving 1 base of the junction unmatched. The CDR3 DNA reads TGCAGCGCGGGACTAGCGGGGGGGGAGCAGTACTTC. Translating gives CSAGLAGGEQYF.

The CDR3 protein is CASSSPGGQETQYF. CDR3 nucleotide sequence: TGTGCCAGCAGCTCCCCGGGAGGCCAAGAGACCCAGTACTTC. V and J are TRBV5-6 and TRBJ2-5; 7 nucleotides line up with TRBD2. The CDR3 loop spans 14 amino acids. The junction had 3 bases not matched to a gene; V was cut back by 3 bases and J by 1 base. In germline, CDR1 is SGHDT, CDR2 YYEEEE.

A few counts support this clone. V is TRBV7-8 and J is TRBJ1-2; D is uncertain. Germline lookup yields CDR1 SGHVS and CDR2 FQNEAQ. The CDR3 is 14 residues long. Trimming stripped 4 bases from V and 4 bases from J, with 13 bases between. DNA for the CDR3: TGTGCCAGCAGCTCCGGCCGCGGGAGCTATGGCTACACCTTC. It translates to CASSSGRGSYGYTF.

The rearrangement uses TRBV6-5 and TRBJ2-5, with 8 bases identical to TRBD1. The CDR3 has 13 residues. J was trimmed by 2 bases and V by 6 bases; bases with no gene match: 2. Germline V gene sequence: CDR1 MNHEY, CDR2 SVGAGI. The CDR3 DNA reads TGTGCCAGCAGCCGGGACAGGCAAGAGACCCAGTACTTC. Translation gives CASSRDRQETQYF.

The rearrangement uses TRBV19 and TRBJ1-2; D remains unclear. Trimming pared 5 bases from V and 4 bases from J, leaving 8 bases between. The CDR3 is 12 residues long. Looked up from germline, CDR1 is LNHDA and CDR2 is SQIVND (reference sequence). In nucleotides, the CDR3 is TGTGCCAGTAGTCTGCAGGCCTATGGCTACACCTTC. Translation gives CASSLQAYGYTF.

CDR3 in amino acids: CASSQAGDRNQPQHF. In DNA, the CDR3 is TGTGCCAGCAGCCAAGCAGGGGACAGAAATCAGCCCCAGCATTTT. J is TRBJ1-5 and V is TRBV4-2, with TRBD1 matching 7 bases. Per germline, CDR1 LGHNA and CDR2 YNFKEQ. Trimming took 1 base from V and 4 from J; bases not matched to a gene: 4. The CDR3 extends over 15 amino acids.

This clone was counted only a few times. The genes are TRBV6-5 and TRBJ2-2; TRBD1 matches at 7 bases. With 6 bases clipped from V and 5 bases from J, the junction kept 9 bases outside the gene matches. CDR1 is MNHEY, CDR2 SVGAGI, per germline. The CDR3 is 15 residues long. The CDR3 DNA reads TGTGCCAGCAGACCGACAGGGCTTGGGACCGGGGAGCTGTTTTTT. Translating gives CASRPTGLGTGELFF.

This clone showed up just a few times. The chain combines TRBV9 with TRBJ2-1; 10 bases line up with TRBD2. The CDR3 has 15 residues. V shed 6 bases, J shed 6 bases, and the junction held 9 bases outside the gene matches. Per the germline V gene, CDR1 is SGDLS and CDR2 is YYNGEE. The CDR3 here is CASTTTSGTGNEQFF. The DNA of the CDR3 is TGTGCCAGCACTACCACTAGCGGGACGGGCAATGAGCAGTTCTTC.

CDR3 protein: CASSLNGEGGGTEAFF. CDR3 nucleotide sequence: TGCGCCAGCAGCTTGAATGGGGAGGGGGGAGGCACTGAAGCTTTCTTT. V and J are TRBV5-1 and TRBJ1-1; TRBD1 might be the D (6 bases). Germline CDR1 is SGHRS and CDR2 is YFSETQ. Trimming removed 1 base at V and 4 bases at J, with 17 bases between. CDR3 size: 16 residues.

This clone was observed a few times. The chain carries TRBV19 and TRBJ1-5; D may be TRBD1 (5 bases). From germline, CDR1 is LNHDA and CDR2 SQIVND (reference sequence). Trimming left V 4 bases short and J 3 bases short, with 10 bases between. This CDR3 has 14 amino acids. CDR3 sequence reads: CASSRQQVNQPQHF. CDR3 sequence (DNA): TGTGCCAGTAGTAGGCAACAGGTCAATCAGCCCCAGCATTTT.

This clone has more than one count but fewer than ten. This chain links TRBV7-9 with TRBJ1-1; D might be TRBD1 (6 bases). The CDR3 covers 15 residues. With 5 bases removed from V and 0 bases from J, the gap between germline ends came to 13 bases. Per the germline V gene, CDR1 is SEHNR and CDR2 is FQNEAQ (reference sequence). Here the CDR3 reads CASSPGQFMNTEAFF. The CDR3 region has the DNA TGTGCCAGCAGCCCCGGACAGTTCATGAACACTGAAGCTTTCTTT.

In this sample, this clone turned up a few times. CDR3 amino acids: CASSARDIYNSPLHF. CDR3 bases: TGTGCCAGTAGTGCCCGGGACATCTATAATTCACCCCTCCACTTT. This sequence joins TRBV19 and TRBJ1-6; D is possibly TRBD1 (6 bases). Trimming stripped 5 bases from V and 3 bases from J, with 11 bases between. Germline CDR1 and CDR2: LNHDA and SQIVND (reference sequence). The CDR3 runs to 15 residues.

For the CDR3, the DNA is TGTGCCAGCAGCCCGTTCAGGGGGCCCTACAATGAGCAGTTCTTC. This sequence encodes CASSPFRGPYNEQFF. The chain joins TRBV28 to TRBJ2-1; 8 bases fit TRBD1. This CDR3 is 15 amino acids long. J gave up 2 bases and V 6 bases, and 6 bases lay outside the gene matches. From germline, CDR1 is MDHEN and CDR2 SYDVKM.

J is TRBJ1-4 and V is TRBV6-5, with a tentative D call TRBD1 (5 bases). This CDR3 contains 14 residues. Germline-derived CDR1 and CDR2 are MNHEY and SVGAGI. V was pared by 6 bases and J by 5 bases, with 13 bases between. The CDR3 is CASSIWGVNEKLFF. The DNA for the CDR3 is TGTGCCAGCAGCATCTGGGGGGTCAATGAAAAACTGTTTTTT.

V usage is TRBV30 and J usage is TRBJ2-1, with D perhaps matching TRBD1 (5 bases). V was cut by 2 bases and J by 4 bases, with 15 bases left in between. This CDR3 is built from 15 residues. Germline lookup yields CDR1 GTSNPN and CDR2 SVGIG (reference sequence). CDR3 in amino acids: CAWSHIHTGYNEQFF. The CDR3 region has the DNA TGTGCCTGGAGTCACATACACACAGGTTACAATGAGCAGTTCTTC.

This clone turned up a few times. The genes are TRBV7-2 and TRBJ1-3, with TRBD1 matching 7 bases. With 2 bases clipped from V and 0 bases from J, the junction kept 4 bases outside the gene matches. Germline lookup yields CDR1 SGHTA and CDR2 FQGNSA. The CDR3 spans 16 residues. The CDR3 here is CASSLRSGGSGNTIYF. The CDR3 DNA follows: TGTGCCAGCAGCTTAAGATCAGGGGGCTCTGGAAACACCATATATTTT.

With respect to this clone: The sample holds other DNA sequences that translate to the same CDR3. The chain recombines TRBV28 with TRBJ2-7; D is perhaps TRBD1 (6 bases). CDR3 length: 12 residues. Trimming stripped 5 bases from V and 3 bases from J, with 8 bases between. Germline V lookup: CDR1 MDHEN, CDR2 SYDVKM. The DNA for the CDR3 is TGTGCCAGCAGTCCGGACAGCTACGAGCAGTACTTC. This translates into CASSPDSYEQYF.

This sequence joins TRBV4-2 and TRBJ2-5; weak D call: TRBD2 (5 bases). CDR1 and CDR2 (germline): LGHNA, YNFKEQ. The CDR3 runs 14 residues. Trimming took off 3 bases at V and 5 bases at J, with 13 bases between the two ends. The DNA for the CDR3 is TGTGCCAGCAGCCATGCAGGAGGCGGGGAGACCCAGTACTTC. It is translated as CASSHAGGGETQYF.

V gene TRBV28 combines with J gene TRBJ2-7, with TRBD2 identical over 8 bases. CDR3 size: 14 residues. V shed 6 bases, J shed 7 bases, and the junction held 11 bases outside the gene matches. From germline, CDR1 is MDHEN and CDR2 SYDVKM. CDR3: CASSRAGVTGEQYF. The CDR3 bases are TGTGCCAGCAGCCGAGCGGGAGTGACGGGGGAGCAGTACTTC.

This chain connects TRBV6-5 to TRBJ2-7; 8 bases line up with TRBD2. Trimming took 0 bases from V and 3 from J; bases not matched to a gene: 7. The CDR3 has 16 residues. Per germline, CDR1 MNHEY and CDR2 SVGAGI. CDR3 protein: CASSYSGGGTRYEQYF. Here the CDR3 DNA reads TGTGCCAGCAGTTACTCGGGCGGGGGGACCCGCTACGAGCAGTACTTC.

The chain recombines TRBV6-5 with TRBJ1-4; tentatively, D is TRBD1 (6 bases). Germline CDR1 and CDR2: MNHEY and SVGAGI. This CDR3 has 16 amino acids. V was shortened by 4 bases and J by 1 base, with 13 bases between the two germline ends. Written as DNA, the CDR3 is TGTGCCAGCAGTTTCACAGGGTGGGAAACTAATGAAAAACTGTTTTTT. It yields the protein CASSFTGWETNEKLFF.

This clone was picked up a small number of times. This sequence joins TRBV2 and TRBJ1-1; D gene ambiguous. Per the germline V gene, CDR1 is SNHLY and CDR2 is FYNNEI. The CDR3 is made up of 13 amino acids. V gave up 4 bases and J gave up 5 bases, with 11 bases separating them. CDR3 nucleotides: TGTGCCAGCAGTGCCCGGGTGTCGACTGAAGCTTTCTTT. This sequence encodes CASSARVSTEAFF.